This T cell receptor (beta chain) was found in a study of blood T cell repertoires in COVID-19 (TCRdb year 2020). For the study in its entirety: Samples covering the acute and convalescent phases of COVID-19 were provided by collaborators in the United States, Italy and Spain. The samples were drawn from two sources: the first 160 participants of the ongoing ImmuneRACE study, and 950 to 1,500 subjects contributed by 6 global collaborators. A de-identified subject ID, COVID-19 status, age in years and sex were almost always included in the sample metadata. The dataset comprised deeply sampled blood TCRbeta repertoires from subjects exposed to, actively infected with, or recovered from COVID-19. HLA class I and class II types, where available, came from metadata supplied by the sample provider rather than from assay-based typing. The prospective study material was composed of cDNA or gDNA derived from T cells, B-cell-depleted T cells, or PBMCs. The repertoires were released in a freely available public database meant as a resource for research on the immune response to SARS-CoV-2. Study-wide conclusions, independent of this receptor: The quantity of clinical and demographic metadata differed by source and by participant and was supplied without curation.

Its CDR3 holds 15 amino acids, cysteine through phenylalanine. The CDR3 DNA has 45 bases and is translated from base 1. V sheds 4 bases and J sheds 1 base, leaving 11 bases between their ends. The germline V gene (reference sequence) gives CDR1 as SEHNR and CDR2 as FQNEAQ. This clone appeared a few times. No cognate antigen has been identified for it. The sample holds no much larger clone one base away, and base qualities are not on file. Each collaborating institution followed its own protocols to collect whole blood in K2EDTA tubes. For TCRbeta analysis, collaborator samples were shipped as frozen whole blood, as isolated PBMCs, or as DNA extracted from either sample type. The immunoSEQ Assay, a bias-controlled multiplex PCR, was used to amplify TCRbeta CDR3 regions from genomic DNA. The original methods were these. The number of nucleated cells in each sample was estimated from the amplification of reference gene primers within the assay. To quantify the absolute abundance of each unique TCRbeta CDR3 rearrangement, sequence reads were collapsed and filtered. Productive Simpson clonality was computed per sample as the square root of Simpson's diversity index over productive rearrangements. What TCRdb holds here is the immuneACCESS table cut down to in-frame rearrangements. Part of the clones is not present; checked against another copy, under half of the missing clones reflect an unresolved V gene, and the others are unexplained. V, J and clone size are taken as reported in that table, and D and trimming were inferred from the DNA itself. The sample includes over 250,000 clones, with over 75% observed a single time. Approximately 13% of the sample lies in the top ten.

The chain employs TRBV7-9 and TRBJ1-5, with a weak D call of TRBD1 (5 bases match). The sequence derives from a woman aged 55-75 years with acute or convalescent COVID-19. What was sequenced was peripheral blood. CDR3 reads: CASSSGAGSNQPQHF. Here is the DNA: TGTGCCAGCAGCTCCGGAGCAGGGAGCAATCAGCCCCAGCATTTT.